The sequence of this T cell receptor (beta chain) was determined in a study of identical twins. Germline V gene data show CDR1 as MNHEY and CDR2 as SMNVEV (reference sequence). The CDR3 sequence is 16 residues long. Concerning this clonotype: Its matching antigen is unknown. One end of the junction does not line up with germline, which may come from a read error.

Study outcomes and limitations: Cross-sectional statistics, not tracking of the same donors, supported the conclusions.

With no exceptions, donors were healthy Caucasians. TCRdb independently ran MiXCR on the 5' RACE reads; one entry per CDR3 protein. The sample records 200,000 or so distinct CDR3 sequences, roughly 15% being singletons. These data also formed part of another study, on T cells expressing NK-cell markers.

The material sequenced was CD8+ T cells sorted from blood. This sequence joins TRBV27 and TRBJ2-6; 8 bases are a match to TRBD1. This TCR was recovered from a woman under 30 in good health. The CDR3 sequence is CASSLSGGAGANVLTF. In DNA form, the CDR3 reads TGTGCCAGCAGTCTATCAGGGGGCGCTGGGGCCAACGTCCTGACTTTC.